The 16 T cell receptor beta chains below come from one sample, sequenced in a study of cytomegalovirus exposure and HLA in healthy donors (dated by TCRdb to 2015 to 2018). Library method: the immunoSEQ multiplex PCR assay. The multiplex PCR relied on a mix of 60 forward primers for TCR Vbeta segments and 13 reverse primers for TCR Jbeta segments. Not all clones reach the TCRdb copy of this immuneACCESS table, which keeps in-frame sequences only. Checked studies attribute under half of the gap to unresolved V genes and leave the rest unexplained. This sample holds 200,000 to 250,000 clones; 65% to 90% were observed only once. Jointly, the top ten make up 1.4% of the sample. The sequenced material came from PBMCs. These TCRs come from a girl aged 10 to 17 in good health and CMV-seronegative.

The rearrangement joins TRBV4-3 to TRBJ2-3; 10 positions match TRBD2. There are 15 residues in the CDR3. The germline V gene encodes CDR1 LGHNA and CDR2 YSLEER. V shed 4 bases, J shed 3 bases, and the junction held 4 bases outside the gene matches. This CDR3 reads CASSRSGGGTDTQYF. The CDR3 nucleotides are TGCGCCAGCAGCCGGAGCGGGGGGGGGACAGATACGCAGTATTTT.

This chain links TRBV5-5 with TRBJ2-6, with D perhaps matching TRBD1 (5 bases). This CDR3 has 18 residues. V was clipped by 3 bases and J by 0 bases, with 16 bases between them. Looked up from germline, CDR1 is SGHKS and CDR2 is YYEKEE (reference sequence). The CDR3 is CASSSQGSKGSGANVLTF. Here the CDR3 DNA reads TGTGCCAGCAGCTCGCAGGGATCTAAGGGCTCTGGGGCCAACGTCCTGACTTTC.

The rearrangement uses TRBV7-6 and TRBJ1-6, with 8 bases aligning to TRBD1. Per germline, CDR1 SGHVS and CDR2 FNYEAQ. V trimming: 6 bases; J trimming: 8 bases; junction bases outside the gene matches: 9. The CDR3 sequence is 15 residues long. DNA for the CDR3: TGTGCCAGCAGTTTAACGGGACAGGAGGATTCACCCCTCCACTTT. This gives the protein CASSLTGQEDSPLHF.

This clone was found once. This chain uses TRBV6-7 with TRBJ1-2, with 7 nucleotides matching TRBD1. TRBV6-7 is marked as an open reading frame, function uncertain. This CDR3 has 17 residues. V lost 2 bases, J lost 8 bases, and 17 bases stayed unmatched. The CDR3 here is CASSYVGAGQTQSGYTF. The CDR3 DNA is TGTGCCAGCAGTTACGTGGGTGCGGGACAGACACAATCCGGCTACACCTTC.

The CDR3 spells CASRKTWVTNEAFF. The DNA for the CDR3 is TGCGCCAGCAGGAAGACGTGGGTAACTAATGAAGCTTTCTTT. The chain carries TRBV5-1 and TRBJ1-1; D unclear. Germline V gives CDR1 SGHRS, CDR2 YFSETQ. V gave up 5 bases and J gave up 7 bases, with 18 bases separating them. The CDR3 extends over 14 amino acids.

This chain joins TRBV19 and TRBJ2-7; maybe TRBD1 (5 bases). Germline V lookup: CDR1 LNHDA, CDR2 SQIVND (reference sequence). V was trimmed by 4 bases and J by 3 bases, leaving 10 bases between them. There are 13 residues in the CDR3. CDR3 sequence: CASSTGYGYEQYF. The CDR3 DNA reads as TGTGCCAGTAGTACAGGGTATGGCTACGAGCAGTACTTC. The whole variable domain, filled in from reference TRBV19 and TRBJ2-7, reads DGGITQSPKYLFRKEGQNVTLSCEQNLNHDAMYWYRQDPGQGLRLIYYSQIVNDFQKGDIAEGYSVSREKKESFPLTVTSAQKNPTAFYLCASSTGYGYEQYFGPGTRLTVT.

The J gene is TRBJ1-4, the V gene TRBV9, with TRBD1 matching 8 bases. Germline values: CDR1 SGDLS, CDR2 YYNGEE. This CDR3 comprises 15 residues. V trimming: 4 bases; J trimming: 4 bases; junction bases outside the gene matches: 6. Here the CDR3 DNA reads TGTGCCAGCAGCCCGTCGGGACAGGTTAATGAAAAACTGTTTTTT. It is translated as CASSPSGQVNEKLFF. The entire variable domain, with the rest obtained from reference TRBV9 and TRBJ1-4, is as follows: DSGVTQTPKHLITATGQRVTLRCSPRSGDLSVYWYQQSLDQGLQFLIQYYNGEERAKGNILERFSAQQFPDLHSELNLSSLELGDSALYFCASSPSGQVNEKLFFGSGTQLSVL.

J is TRBJ2-5 and V is TRBV7-2; D is unclear. Germline V gene lookup returns CDR1 SGHTA and CDR2 FQGNSA. Trimming took 1 base from V and 5 from J, leaving 5 bases between them. The length of the CDR3 is 12 residues. Here the CDR3 reads CASSLVFETQYF. The CDR3, as DNA: TGTGCCAGCAGCTTAGTCTTTGAGACCCAGTACTTC. The full variable domain, its missing parts supplied by reference TRBV7-2 and TRBJ2-5, is GAGVSQSPSNKVTEKGKDVELRCDPISGHTALYWYRQSLGQGLEFLIYFQGNSAPDKSGLPSDRFSAERTGGSVSTLTIQRTQQEDSAVYLCASSLVFETQYFGPGTRLLVL.

The chain has TRBV9 and TRBJ2-3; a weak D match, TRBD1 (5 bases). V was trimmed by 2 bases and J by 3 bases, leaving 7 bases between them. The CDR3 totals 13 residues. Germline-derived CDR1 and CDR2 are SGDLS and YYNGEE. CDR3 DNA: TGTGCCAGCAGCGTGGGGCAAACAGATACGCAGTATTTT. Translated: CASSVGQTDTQYF.

This chain uses TRBV5-1 with TRBJ2-5, with 9 bases that match TRBD2. In germline, CDR1 is SGHRS, CDR2 YFSETQ. The CDR3 loop spans 15 amino acids. The J segment lost 5 bases and the V segment lost 4 bases, leaving 9 bases of the junction unmatched. The CDR3 nucleotides are TGCGCCAGCAGCCCGCGGGGGGGTAGGCAGGAGACCCAGTACTTC. Amino acids: CASSPRGGRQETQYF.

The chain uses TRBV27 and TRBJ1-2; 7 nucleotides align to TRBD1. The J segment lost 5 bases and the V segment lost 2 bases, leaving 8 bases of the junction unmatched. The germline gives CDR1 MNHEY, CDR2 SMNVEV (reference sequence). The CDR3 runs to 15 residues. This chain's CDR3 is CASSLRFGTVYGYTF. For the CDR3, the DNA is TGTGCCAGCAGTTTAAGATTCGGGACAGTTTATGGCTACACCTTC.

The chain uses TRBV28 and TRBJ2-1; 10 bases align to TRBD2. Germline assignment: CDR1 MDHEN and CDR2 SYDVKM. Trimming took 3 bases from V and 5 from J; bases not matched to a gene: 7. The CDR3 spans 16 residues. The CDR3 region has the DNA TGTGCCAGCAGTTTCTTAGCGGGGGGAGCTGACAATGAGCAGTTCTTC. Amino acids: CASSFLAGGADNEQFF.

The rearrangement links TRBV28 to TRBJ2-1; 13 bases match TRBD2. The CDR3 spans 16 residues. Germline CDR1 is MDHEN and CDR2 is SYDVKM. V lost 4 bases, J lost 7 bases, and 7 bases stayed unmatched. In DNA form, the CDR3 reads TGTGCCAGCAGTTCCAGGACTAGCGGGAGTTTAAATGAGCAGTTCTTC. Translated: CASSSRTSGSLNEQFF. Filled out from reference TRBV28 and TRBJ2-1, the complete variable domain reads DVKVTQSSRYLVKRTGEKVFLECVQDMDHENMFWYRQDPGLGLRLIYFSYDVKMKEKGDIPEGYSVSREKKERFSLILESASTNQTSMYLCASSSRTSGSLNEQFFGPGTRLTVL.

This chain uses TRBV5-1 with TRBJ1-2, with 7 bases lining up with TRBD1. The CDR3 runs 13 residues. Germline CDR1 reads SGHRS; CDR2 reads YFSETQ. Unmatched junction bases numbered 9, after V lost 3 bases and J lost 10 bases. This CDR3 reads CASSSGTASLYTF. CDR3 bases: TGCGCCAGCAGCTCTGGGACAGCATCGCTCTACACCTTC.

The rearrangement links TRBV30 to TRBJ1-4, with D possibly TRBD1 on 5 matching bases. V lost 2 bases and J 5 bases, leaving 15 bases between the germline ends. CDR3 length equals 15 residues. The V gene's germline CDR1 is GTSNPN and CDR2 SVGIG (reference sequence). This CDR3 is CAWSTGPNRNEKLFF. The DNA of the CDR3 is TGTGCCTGGAGTACAGGCCCGAACAGAAATGAAAAACTGTTTTTT.

The V call is TRBV6-4, the J call TRBJ2-2, with 10 bases fitting TRBD1. This CDR3 spans 14 amino acids. Germline V gene data show CDR1 as MRHNA and CDR2 as SNTAGT. After removal of 2 bases from V and 6 bases from J, the junction contained 0 bases not matched to a gene. Written as DNA, the CDR3 is TGTGCCAGCAGTGACGGACAGGGGGCCGGGGAGCTGTTTTTT. Translation gives CASSDGQGAGELFF.